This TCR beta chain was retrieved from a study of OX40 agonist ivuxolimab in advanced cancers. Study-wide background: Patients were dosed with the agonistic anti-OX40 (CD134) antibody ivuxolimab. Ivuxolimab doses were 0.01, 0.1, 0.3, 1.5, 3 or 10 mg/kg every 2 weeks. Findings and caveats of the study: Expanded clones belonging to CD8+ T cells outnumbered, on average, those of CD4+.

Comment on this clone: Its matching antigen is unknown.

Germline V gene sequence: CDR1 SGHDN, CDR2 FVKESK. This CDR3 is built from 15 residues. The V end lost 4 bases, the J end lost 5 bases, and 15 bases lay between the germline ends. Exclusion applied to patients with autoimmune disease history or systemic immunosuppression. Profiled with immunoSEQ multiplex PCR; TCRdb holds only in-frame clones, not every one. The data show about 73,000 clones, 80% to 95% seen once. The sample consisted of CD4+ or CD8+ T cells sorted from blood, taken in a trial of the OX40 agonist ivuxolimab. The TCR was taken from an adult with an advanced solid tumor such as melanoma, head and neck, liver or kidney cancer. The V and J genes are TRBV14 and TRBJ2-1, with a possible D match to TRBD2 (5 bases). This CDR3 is CASSRFSGDNNEQFF. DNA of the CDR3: TGTGCCAGCAGCCGATTCAGCGGAGATAACAATGAGCAGTTCTTC.